The 22 T cell receptor beta chains in this list originate from one sample, sequenced in a study of blood T cell repertoires in COVID-19. TCRdb's table, derived via immunoSEQ multiplex PCR, lists solely in-frame clones and lacks some. The sample contains around 300,000 clones, 70% to 90% of which appear only once. Sequenced sample: peripheral blood. The receptors come from a woman in her 70s with acute or convalescent COVID-19.

The chain has TRBV5-1 and TRBJ1-1; perhaps TRBD1 as D (5 bases). Per germline, CDR1 SGHRS and CDR2 YFSETQ. V gave up 1 base and J gave up 6 bases, with 13 bases separating them. The CDR3 spans 14 residues. CDR3 DNA: TGCGCCAGCAGCTTGTTTACAGGTGGCTCTGAAGCTTTCTTT. Translated: CASSLFTGGSEAFF.

This clone was seen a few times. This rearrangement joins TRBV6-1 to TRBJ1-4; 11 bases agree with TRBD1. Per germline, CDR1 MNHNS and CDR2 SASEGT. V lost 3 bases and J lost 6; bases outside the gene matches: 9. This CDR3 spans 17 amino acids. As DNA, the CDR3 is TGTGCCAGCAGTGAGAGGACAGGGGGCCTTGGGGATGAAAAACTGTTTTTT. Translating it yields CASSERTGGLGDEKLFF.

Only one count was recorded for this clone. V is TRBV20-1 and J is TRBJ2-3; D uncertain. V gave up 3 bases and J gave up 0 bases, with 10 bases separating them. Germline values: CDR1 DFQATT, CDR2 SNEGSKA (reference sequence). The CDR3 consists of 14 residues. CDR3 loop: CSASWQFSTDTQYF. The DNA for the CDR3 is TGCAGTGCTAGTTGGCAGTTTAGCACAGATACGCAGTATTTT.

In its sample, this clone was seen once. The chain employs TRBV7-3 and TRBJ2-7; TRBD2 aligns across 7 bases. CDR3 size: 15 residues. The germline CDR1 and CDR2 sequences are SGHTA and FQGTGA. V lost 0 bases to trimming and J lost 6 bases; unmatched junction nucleotides: 8. The CDR3 protein is CASSLTGGLGSEQYF. CDR3 bases: TGTGCCAGCAGCTTAACGGGAGGGTTGGGGAGCGAGCAGTACTTC.

This clone was found a few times. The genes are TRBV4-1 and TRBJ1-2; D unclear. Germline CDR1 MGHRA, CDR2 YSYEKL. This CDR3 is 15 amino acids long. V lost 1 base to trimming and J lost 4 bases, with 13 bases between them. The CDR3 nucleotides read TGCGCCAGCAGCCAAGTTAGTAAAGCCTTCTATGGCTACACCTTC. As protein: CASSQVSKAFYGYTF.

This rearrangement joins TRBV2 to TRBJ1-2, with D possibly being TRBD1 (5 bases). This CDR3 is built from 14 residues. Germline V gene lookup returns CDR1 SNHLY and CDR2 FYNNEI. V shed 6 bases and J shed 8 bases, with 19 bases lying between them. DNA of the CDR3: TGTGCCAGCAGCGAGCAGGGAAGTTCCTTGGGCTACACCTTC. Amino acids: CASSEQGSSLGYTF. The full variable domain, rest sourced from reference TRBV2 and TRBJ1-2, is EPEVTQTPSHQVTQMGQEVILRCVPISNHLYFYWYRQILGQKVEFLVSFYNNEISEKSEIFDDQFSVERPDGSNFTLKIRSTKLEDSAMYFCASSEQGSSLGYTFGSGTRLTVV.

The V and J genes are TRBV19 and TRBJ2-2, with 7 bases that match TRBD2. Germline trimming cut 4 bases from V and 6 bases from J; bases unmatched to any gene: 5. The germline V gene has CDR1 LNHDA and CDR2 SQIVND (reference sequence). CDR3 size: 14 residues. The DNA for the CDR3 is TGTGCCAGTAGTAGCAATCGGGGGGCCGGGGAGCTGTTTTTT. This gives the protein CASSSNRGAGELFF. Complete variable domain (other parts from reference TRBV19 and TRBJ2-2): DGGITQSPKYLFRKEGQNVTLSCEQNLNHDAMYWYRQDPGQGLRLIYYSQIVNDFQKGDIAEGYSVSREKKESFPLTVTSAQKNPTAFYLCASSSNRGAGELFFGEGSRLTVL.

J is TRBJ2-3 and V is TRBV3-1 (or the pseudogene TRBV3-2), with 9 nucleotides matching TRBD2. CDR1 is LGHDT, CDR2 YNNKEL, per germline (reference sequence). The CDR3 is 15 amino acids. The ends lost 1 base at V and 5 bases at J; junction bases unmatched: 4. CDR3 in DNA: TGTGCCAGCAGCCAAGGGACTAGCGTTAGAGATACGCAGTATTTT. Residues: CASSQGTSVRDTQYF.

The chain joins TRBV2 to TRBJ1-2; the match to TRBD1 covers 8 bases. There are 15 residues in the CDR3. The trim removed 0 bases at V and 8 bases at J, leaving 8 bases unmatched. Germline V lookup: CDR1 SNHLY, CDR2 FYNNEI. This CDR3 is CASSEAGRGREGYTF. The DNA of the CDR3 is TGTGCCAGCAGTGAAGCGGGCAGGGGGCGGGAAGGCTACACCTTC.

The chain combines TRBV6-6 with TRBJ1-2; D gene unclear. Germline-derived CDR1 and CDR2 are MNHNY and SVGAGI (reference sequence). The CDR3 runs to 13 residues. V was trimmed by 6 bases and J by 6 bases, leaving 14 bases between them. CDR3 protein: CASSHGSVDGYTF. CDR3 DNA: TGTGCCAGCAGCCACGGGTCAGTCGATGGCTACACCTTC.

The J gene is TRBJ1-1, the V gene TRBV18; 9 bases map to TRBD1. Trimming removed 0 bases from V and 4 bases from J; junction bases left unmatched: 3. Germline loops: CDR1 KGHSH, CDR2 LQKENI. CDR3 length: 15 amino acids. The CDR3 is CASSPPGQGRTEAFF. CDR3 sequence (DNA): TGTGCCAGCTCACCACCGGGACAGGGTCGCACTGAAGCTTTCTTT.

The chain recombines TRBV6-5 with TRBJ1-1; perhaps TRBD1 as D (6 bases). This CDR3 is built from 13 residues. Between the trimmed V and J ends, which lost 6 bases and 5 bases, there was a span of 13 bases. Germline V gene lookup returns CDR1 MNHEY and CDR2 SVGAGI. Written as DNA, the CDR3 is TGTGCCAGCAGGCTAACAGGGCTAACTGAAGCTTTCTTT. Translation: CASRLTGLTEAFF.

The table lists this clone with a few counts. The chain joins TRBV14 to TRBJ1-5; 8 positions match TRBD1. There are 18 residues in the CDR3. The V and J ends lost 2 bases and 0 bases, in that order; junction bases with no gene match: 9. Germline CDR1 reads SGHDN; CDR2 reads FVKESK. As DNA, the CDR3 is TGTGCCAGCAGCCAACCTGAGGGACAGGACCATAGCAATCAGCCCCAGCATTTT. It codes for CASSQPEGQDHSNQPQHF.

CDR3 DNA sequence: TGTGCCAGCAGCCTAATAGCGGGGGCGGGCACAGATACGCAGTATTTT. Encoded protein: CASSLIAGAGTDTQYF. The chain combines TRBV3-1 (or the pseudogene TRBV3-2) with TRBJ2-3, with 9 bases matching TRBD2. The CDR3 length is 16 residues. V shed 4 bases and J 1 base; nucleotides not matched to a gene: 6. Germline V gene data show CDR1 as LGHDT and CDR2 as YNNKEL (reference sequence).

This clone was recorded once. CDR3 region: CAITGVGAAGYTF. In nucleotides, the CDR3 is TGTGCCATCACCGGCGTGGGGGCCGCTGGCTACACCTTC. The chain recombines TRBV10-3 with TRBJ1-2; D is perhaps TRBD1 (6 bases). This CDR3 is 13 amino acids long. Germline V lookup: CDR1 ENHRY, CDR2 SYGVKD. The germline V and J ends were trimmed by 7 bases and 7 bases, with 16 bases remaining between them.

With regard to this clone: The junction and the germline gene differ at one end; a read error may be behind it. The J gene is TRBJ2-4, the V gene TRBV4-2; a possible D gene is TRBD2 (5 bases). The CDR3 is 15 residues long. Germline V gives CDR1 LGHNA, CDR2 YNFKEQ. The CDR3 sequence is CASSQEVASKDIQYF. DNA for the CDR3: TGTGCCAGCAGCCAAGAGGTCGCTAGCAAAGACATTCAGTACTTC.

The chain employs TRBV30 and TRBJ1-1; D is possibly TRBD1 (5 bases). The CDR3 is made up of 14 amino acids. Deletions cut 1 base from V and 0 bases from J, with 9 bases between. Germline V gene data show CDR1 as GTSNPN and CDR2 as SVGIG (reference sequence). The CDR3 protein is CAWSADRLNTEAFF. In DNA form, the CDR3 reads TGTGCCTGGAGTGCCGACAGACTGAACACTGAAGCTTTCTTT. The full variable domain, rest sourced from reference TRBV30 and TRBJ1-1, is SQTIHQWPATLVQPVGSPLSLECTVEGTSNPNLYWYRQAAGRGLQLLFYSVGIGQISSEVPQNLSASRPQDRQFILSSKKLLLSDSGFYLCAWSADRLNTEAFFGQGTRLTVV.

About this clone itself: Other DNA sequences of this sample code for an identical CDR3. V is TRBV7-9 and J is TRBJ1-2; 10 positions match TRBD1. Losses at the gene ends were 3 bases for V and 2 bases for J; bases not matched to a gene: 0. Germline CDR1 and CDR2: SEHNR and FQNEAQ (reference sequence). The CDR3 is 14 residues long. CDR3 nucleotides: TGTGCCAGCAGCTTGGGACAGGGGAACTATGGCTACACCTTC. It encodes CASSLGQGNYGYTF.

This rearrangement joins TRBV14 to TRBJ2-7; 8 nucleotides align to TRBD1. The CDR3 sequence is 14 residues long. The V segment lost 4 bases and the J segment 3 bases; nucleotides outside the gene matches: 5. CDR1 and CDR2 from the germline V gene are SGHDN and FVKESK. The CDR3 nucleotides are TGTGCCAGCAGCCTCGGACAGGGTATCTACGAGCAGTACTTC. Translated: CASSLGQGIYEQYF.

The rearrangement uses TRBV14 and TRBJ2-5, with D possibly being TRBD2 (6 bases). Looked up from germline, CDR1 is SGHDN and CDR2 is FVKESK. V gave up 4 bases and J gave up 3 bases, with 12 bases separating them. The CDR3 length is 14 residues. CDR3 bases: TGTGCCAGCAGCCTTTTCGGCGGGGAAGAGACCCAGTACTTC. Translated, it gives CASSLFGGEETQYF.

This clone showed up just a few times. The genes are TRBV6-1 and TRBJ2-1; 10 nucleotides align to TRBD2. The V gene's germline CDR1 is MNHNS and CDR2 SASEGT. The trim removed 3 bases at V and 8 bases at J, leaving 7 bases unmatched. The CDR3 totals 15 residues. CDR3 DNA sequence: TGTGCCAGCAGTGATGGTACTAGCGGGGCCGATGAGCAGTTCTTC. Amino acid sequence: CASSDGTSGADEQFF.

J is TRBJ2-2 and V is TRBV7-2, with D perhaps matching TRBD2 (5 bases). CDR3 length equals 13 residues. Trimming shortened V by 11 bases and J by 6 bases, and 16 bases separated the two germline ends. The germline V gene has CDR1 SGHTA and CDR2 FQGNSA. The CDR3, as DNA: TGTGCCTCCCTTCCGGGGTTGGCCGGGGAGCTGTTTTTT. It is translated as CASLPGLAGELFF.